Below are 20 T cell receptor beta chains sequenced from a single sample in a study of blood T cells in healthy people across ages (dated by TCRdb to between 2015 and 2016). Receptor amplification or capture employed 5' RACE. The sequencer was an Illumina HiSeq 2500. A second PCR of about 6 to 11 cycles was run with a J-beta primer mix and a sample-barcoded 5' primer. TCRdb itself trimmed the public reads at Q25 with fastp, ran MiXCR and retained productive beta chains. Here each entry gathers all rows of one CDR3 protein and keeps the most common genes and DNA. The sample records almost 800,000 distinct CDR3 sequences, about three fifths of which are singletons. Around 20% of the sample is held by the ten biggest clonotypes. Sequencing input: blood. Receptors originate from a man aged 25 to 45 in good health.

For the CDR3, the DNA is TGTGCCAGCAGTTCCTTCGCAAAGGCGGATGGCTACACCTTC. Amino acids: CASSSFAKADGYTF. The chain combines TRBV27 with TRBJ1-2; unclear D gene. Trimming cost V 4 bases and J 6 bases, with 15 bases left between them. This CDR3 is built from 14 residues. Germline V gives CDR1 MNHEY, CDR2 SMNVEV (reference sequence).

A single count supports this clonotype. The chain is built from TRBV7-9 and TRBJ2-7; possibly TRBD1 or TRBD2 for D (5 bases each). Trimming took off 4 bases at V and 4 bases at J, with 20 bases between the two ends. Germline CDR1 is SEHNR and CDR2 is FQNEAQ (reference sequence). This CDR3 is 16 amino acids long. CDR3 sequence reads: CASSSPGRGSSYEQYF. DNA of the CDR3: TGTGCCAGCAGCTCCCCGGGACGGGGCAGCAGTTACGAGCAGTACTTC.

This chain connects TRBV20-1 to TRBJ2-1; 7 nucleotides agree with TRBD2. Germline CDR1 reads DFQATT; CDR2 reads SNEGSKA (reference sequence). The V segment lost 6 bases and the J segment 7 bases; nucleotides outside the gene matches: 21. The CDR3 is 17 amino acids. Written as DNA, the CDR3 is TGCAGTGCGAGGAGCCCGATACTAGTCGTCGGGGGGAATGAGCAGTTCTTC. Translation: CSARSPILVVGGNEQFF.

The V call is TRBV20-1, the J call TRBJ2-1; 8 bases match TRBD1. CDR1 is DFQATT and CDR2 is SNEGSKA in the germline V gene (reference sequence). Losses at the gene ends were 0 bases for V and 2 bases for J; bases not matched to a gene: 6. This CDR3 is 16 amino acids long. CDR3 bases: TGCAGTGCTAGAGAGGGACAGGTCAGGCCCTACAATGAGCAGTTCTTC. Translated: CSAREGQVRPYNEQFF.

This clonotype has a count of ten or more. The chain recombines TRBV2 with TRBJ2-7, with TRBD2 matching over 7 bases. From germline, CDR1 is SNHLY and CDR2 FYNNEI. The CDR3 covers 17 residues. Trimming removed 3 bases from V and 3 bases from J; junction bases left unmatched: 14. CDR3 sequence: CASSDLLWGGIGYEQYF. CDR3 sequence (DNA): TGTGCCAGCAGTGACCTACTATGGGGGGGGATCGGCTACGAGCAGTACTTC.

This clonotype was seen a few times. The chain has TRBV29-1 and TRBJ2-3; D remains unclear. The germline CDR1 and CDR2 sequences are SQVTM and ANQGSEA. The V and J ends lost 6 bases and 6 bases respectively, with 7 bases between them. The length of the CDR3 is 10 residues. The CDR3 DNA reads as TGCAGCGTAAACTCTGATACGCAGTATTTT. Residues: CSVNSDTQYF.

The chain uses TRBV4-3 and TRBJ2-5; 12 positions agree with TRBD2. The CDR3 is 14 residues long. The germline CDR1 and CDR2 sequences are LGHNA and YSLEER. V lost 2 bases, J lost 11 bases, and 6 bases stayed unmatched. The CDR3, as DNA: TGCGCCAGCAGCCAATTACTAGCGGGAGGAAAGCAGTACTTC. This gives the protein CASSQLLAGGKQYF.

The J gene is TRBJ2-4, the V gene TRBV30, with 8 bases aligning to TRBD1. TRBJ2-5 explains the end of the DNA better; the J call may be wrong. The length of the CDR3 is 13 residues. Germline V gives CDR1 GTSNPN, CDR2 SVGIG (reference sequence). In DNA form, the CDR3 reads TGTGCCTGGGACCTGACAGGGGCAGAGACCCAGTACTTC. This encodes CAWDLTGAETQYF.

The CDR3 nucleotides read TGCAGCGTTCTCGAGTGGGAAACAGGACAGTTCTTC. Residues: CSVLEWETGQFF. The chain has TRBV29-1 and TRBJ2-1; tentative D call: TRBD1 (5 bases). The CDR3 runs 12 residues. V was trimmed by 5 bases and J by 13 bases, leaving 18 bases between them. The germline V gene has CDR1 SQVTM and CDR2 ANQGSEA.

This chain joins TRBV11-3 and TRBJ2-1; 7 bases are shared with TRBD1. The CDR3 runs 15 residues. V lost 1 base to trimming and J lost 6 bases; unmatched junction nucleotides: 6. The germline V gene encodes CDR1 SGHNT and CDR2 YENEEA. The DNA for the CDR3 is TGTGCCAGCAGCTTAGCTGGGACAGAGTCCAATGAGCAGTTCTTC. Its protein is CASSLAGTESNEQFF.

This clonotype was observed a single time. This rearrangement joins TRBV6-5 to TRBJ2-1, with D hard to call. The CDR3 extends over 13 amino acids. With 7 bases removed from V and 3 bases from J, the gap between germline ends came to 10 bases. In germline, CDR1 is MNHEY, CDR2 SVGAGI. CDR3 nucleotide sequence: TGTGCCAGCAAAAAACAGCGCTACAATGAGCAGTTCTTC. Protein: CASKKQRYNEQFF.

V and J are TRBV29-1 and TRBJ2-3; 7 nucleotides align to TRBD2. In germline, CDR1 is SQVTM, CDR2 ANQGSEA. The trim removed 4 bases at V and 2 bases at J, leaving 3 bases unmatched. CDR3 length equals 13 residues. CDR3 bases: TGCAGCGTTGCCGGGACTAACACAGATACGCAGTATTTT. Encoded protein: CSVAGTNTDTQYF.

This clonotype was seen more than once but under ten times. The CDR3 spells CASSQDLLAGGADQETQYF. The CDR3 DNA reads as TGTGCCAGCAGCCAAGATCTATTAGCGGGAGGTGCGGACCAAGAGACCCAGTACTTC. The gene calls are TRBV4-2 and TRBJ2-5, with 10 bases fitting TRBD2. With V trimmed by 0 bases and J by 0 bases, 10 bases remained unmatched. Germline loops: CDR1 LGHNA, CDR2 YNFKEQ. The CDR3 is 19 residues long.

The gene calls are TRBV6-6 and TRBJ1-5; D gene uncertain. CDR1 and CDR2 from the germline V gene are MNHNY and SVGAGI (reference sequence). Trimming left V 2 bases short and J 1 base short, with 9 bases between. The CDR3 is 15 residues long. CDR3 residues: CASSYVRASNQPQHF. CDR3 nucleotides: TGTGCCAGCAGTTACGTGAGGGCGAGCAATCAGCCCCAGCATTTT.

This clonotype came up many times. The chain recombines TRBV14 with TRBJ2-1; the D is unclear. The CDR3 runs 16 residues. Germline assignment: CDR1 SGHDN and CDR2 FVKESK. V was pared by 2 bases and J by 9 bases, with 20 bases between. The CDR3 protein is CASSQSPGRGESEQFF. The CDR3, as DNA: TGTGCCAGCAGCCAATCCCCCGGAAGAGGAGAGAGTGAGCAGTTCTTC.

V is TRBV2 and J is TRBJ1-1; D is unclear. The CDR3 spans 11 residues. Looked up from germline, CDR1 is SNHLY and CDR2 is FYNNEI. V lost 7 bases and J lost 3, with 6 bases in between. The CDR3 coding sequence is TGTGCCAGCAAAACAGACACTGAAGCTTTCTTT. This translates into CASKTDTEAFF. The full variable domain, its missing parts supplied by reference TRBV2 and TRBJ1-1, is EPEVTQTPSHQVTQMGQEVILRCVPISNHLYFYWYRQILGQKVEFLVSFYNNEISEKSEIFDDQFSVERPDGSNFTLKIRSTKLEDSAMYFCASKTDTEAFFGQGTRLTVV.

The V gene is TRBV5-1, the J gene TRBJ2-3, with TRBD1 matching 10 bases. The length of the CDR3 is 16 residues. The germline V gene encodes CDR1 SGHRS and CDR2 YFSETQ. V lost 0 bases and J lost 4; bases outside the gene matches: 5. For the CDR3, the DNA is TGCGCCAGCAGCTTGGATGCCGGGACAGGGGCAGATACGCAGTATTTT. Its protein is CASSLDAGTGADTQYF.

The V and J genes are TRBV6-5 and TRBJ2-2; 7 bases match TRBD1. This CDR3 contains 13 residues. V gave up 10 bases and J gave up 0 bases; unmatched junction bases: 2. The germline V gene encodes CDR1 MNHEY and CDR2 SVGAGI. The CDR3 coding sequence is TGTGCCATTAGGGGGCCGAACACCGGGGAGCTGTTTTTT. This codes for CAIRGPNTGELFF.

V and J are TRBV7-8 and TRBJ1-6; tentatively, D is TRBD1 (5 bases). From germline, CDR1 is SGHVS and CDR2 FQNEAQ. Trimming stripped 2 bases from V and 5 bases from J, with 13 bases between. This CDR3 has 16 amino acids. The CDR3 bases are TGTGCCAGCAGCTTACAGGGATCGTTGGATAATTCACCCCTCCACTTT. This translates into CASSLQGSLDNSPLHF.

V is TRBV7-2 and J is TRBJ2-1; 8 bases are shared with TRBD2. Per germline, CDR1 SGHTA and CDR2 FQGNSA. CDR3 length equals 13 residues. V shed 7 bases, J shed 4 bases, and the junction held 3 bases outside the gene matches. The CDR3 reads CASTSGGYNEQFF. The CDR3 region has the DNA TGTGCCAGCACCTCGGGGGGGTACAATGAGCAGTTCTTC.